The rows below give T cell receptor beta chains drawn from one sample of a study of Ad26.COV2.S vaccination and SARS-CoV-2 variants. Produced via immunoSEQ multiplex PCR; TCRdb's table is partial and in-frame only. The sample consists of 440,000 or so clones, 80% to 95% of them appearing once. The sample consisted of peripheral blood, taken in a trial of Ad26.COV2.S vaccine versus placebo. The receptors originated from a person between 18 and 60 years old who received the Ad26.COV2.S COVID-19 vaccine or a placebo. Each CDR3 is given with its conserved first and last residue. D genes are given only for firm matches.

V gene	J gene	D gene	CDR3 protein	CDR3 DNA
TRBV11-2	TRBJ2-7	TRBD2	CASSLVGGRAVLSEQYF	TGTGCCAGCAGCTTAGTTGGCGGGAGGGCCGTCCTCTCCGAGCAGTACTTC
TRBV9	TRBJ2-2	.	CASSVDRVKSGELFF	TGTGCCAGCAGCGTAGACAGGGTAAAGTCGGGGGAGCTGTTTTTT
TRBV6-2/TRBV6-3	TRBJ2-6	.	CASSYAGASGANVLTF	TGTGCCAGCAGTTACGCGGGGGCTTCCGGGGCCAACGTCCTGACTTTC
TRBV5-4	TRBJ2-5	.	CASSLSSGSGETQYF	TGTGCCAGCAGCTTGTCCTCAGGGTCGGGAGAGACCCAGTACTTC
TRBV7-2	TRBJ1-5	.	CASTQGPNQPQHF	TGTGCGAGCACCCAGGGTCCCAATCAGCCCCAGCATTTT
TRBV18	TRBJ2-2	TRBD1	CASSPRGLRGTGELFF	TGTGCCAGCTCACCCAGGGGGCTGCGAGGCACCGGGGAGCTGTTTTTT
TRBV7-2	TRBJ2-1	TRBD2	CASSLGTSGRNEQFF	TGTGCCAGCAGCTTAGGGACTAGCGGGAGAAATGAGCAGTTCTTC
TRBV7-2	TRBJ2-1	.	CASSPGGGQSRNEQFF	TGTGCCAGCAGCCCGGGGGGGGGACAGTCCCGTAATGAGCAGTTCTTC
TRBV9	TRBJ2-5	TRBD2	CASNRGLAVETQYF	TGTGCCAGTAATAGGGGACTAGCAGTTGAGACCCAGTACTTC
TRBV7-2	TRBJ2-5	TRBD1	CASSLDRGPETQYF	TGTGCCAGCAGCTTAGACAGGGGGCCAGAGACCCAGTACTTC
TRBV6-6	TRBJ2-3	TRBD2	CASSLLLTSGRGVGTDTQYF	TGTGCCAGCAGTCTCCTTCTGACTAGCGGGAGGGGAGTGGGCACAGATACGCAGTATTTT
TRBV19	TRBJ2-7	.	CASSMRGAYEQYF	TGTGCCAGTAGTATGAGGGGGGCCTACGAGCAGTACTTC
TRBV28	TRBJ2-7	TRBD1	CASSEQGAYEQYF	TGTGCCAGCAGCGAACAGGGGGCCTACGAGCAGTACTTC
TRBV7-8	TRBJ1-5	.	CASSLSVTDNQPQHF	TGTGCCAGCAGCTTAAGTGTGACTGATAATCAGCCCCAGCATTTT
TRBV5-8	TRBJ1-5	.	CASSFRLSNQPQHF	TGTGCCAGCAGCTTCCGGTTAAGCAATCAGCCCCAGCATTTT
TRBV2	TRBJ2-2	.	CASVGSDTGELFF	TGTGCCAGCGTCGGGTCGGACACCGGGGAGCTGTTTTTT
TRBV20-1	TRBJ1-4	.	CSASPPGRGEKLFF	TGCAGTGCTAGTCCACCGGGGCGGGGTGAAAAACTGTTTTTT